This passage covers 3 T cell receptor beta chains from one sample sequenced in a study of cytomegalovirus exposure and HLA in healthy donors. The PCR ran on 60 Vbeta and 13 Jbeta primers. Only in-frame clones appear in the TCRdb table, and some are missing; sequencing was by immunoSEQ multiplex PCR. The sample has about 150,000 clones, roughly 73% seen once. Sequenced sample: PBMCs. These receptors all come from a woman between 18 and 29 years old in good health and CMV-seronegative.

The rearrangement joins TRBV5-4 to TRBJ2-7; TRBD2 agrees at 8 bases. Per germline, CDR1 SGHNT and CDR2 YYREEE (reference sequence). This CDR3 has 14 amino acids. After removal of 2 bases from V and 2 bases from J, the junction contained 3 bases not matched to a gene. CDR3: CASSLPGLAYEQYV. CDR3 sequence (DNA): TGTGCCAGCAGCTTACCGGGACTAGCCTACGAGCAGTACGTC.

The J gene is TRBJ2-7, the V gene TRBV5-1, with D possibly matching TRBD1 (6 bases). Between the trimmed V and J ends, which lost 5 bases and 4 bases, there was a span of 16 bases. From germline, CDR1 is SGHRS and CDR2 YFSETQ. This CDR3 comprises 14 residues. The CDR3 region is CASSTGRISYEQYF. The CDR3 DNA reads TGCGCCAGCAGTACAGGGCGTATTTCTTACGAGCAGTACTTC.

This chain uses TRBV6-1 with TRBJ1-1; no reliable D call. The germline V gene has CDR1 MNHNS and CDR2 SASEGT. Trimming removed 3 bases from V and 6 bases from J, with 14 bases in between. The CDR3 runs 14 residues. DNA of the CDR3: TGTGCCAGCAGTGATCCCTGGGAGGAACCTGAAGCTTTCTTT. As protein: CASSDPWEEPEAFF.